A single sample gave rise to the 19 T cell receptor beta chains below, sequenced in a study of cytomegalovirus exposure and HLA in healthy donors. With 60 Vbeta and 13 Jbeta primers, the PCR was carried out. The assay was immunoSEQ multiplex PCR, and TCRdb's table has in-frame clones only and misses some. The sample records about 140,000 clones, roughly 80% being singletons. Source material: PBMCs. Source of these receptors: a man in his forties in good health and CMV-seronegative.

The gene calls are TRBV6-1 and TRBJ1-5; 8 bases align to TRBD1. CDR1 is MNHNS and CDR2 is SASEGT in the germline V gene. J lost 2 bases, V lost 3 bases, and 6 bases had no gene match. The CDR3 sequence is 16 residues long. The CDR3 sequence: CASSDLTGDGNQPQHF. The CDR3 DNA reads as TGTGCCAGCAGTGACTTGACAGGGGATGGCAATCAGCCCCAGCATTTT.

The chain recombines TRBV4-3 with TRBJ2-7; the D gene is possibly TRBD1 (5 bases). The CDR3 has 14 residues. The V gene's germline CDR1 is LGHNA and CDR2 YSLEER. Trimming left V 1 base short and J 0 bases short, with 7 bases between. CDR3 nucleotide sequence: TGCGCCAGCAGCCAAGGGACACCCTCCTACGAGCAGTACTTC. Its protein is CASSQGTPSYEQYF.

This clone was found many times. J is TRBJ2-7 and V is TRBV6-5; 12 bases map to TRBD1. The CDR3 runs 16 residues. The ends lost 4 bases at V and 5 bases at J; junction bases unmatched: 9. Germline values: CDR1 MNHEY, CDR2 SVGAGI. CDR3 in DNA: TGTGCCAGCAGTTCCACCGGGACAGGGGGCTTCAACGAGCAGTACTTC. It yields the protein CASSSTGTGGFNEQYF.

The gene calls are TRBV9 and TRBJ1-3; a weak D match, TRBD1 (6 bases). Germline loops: CDR1 SGDLS, CDR2 YYNGEE. The CDR3 length is 17 residues. V gave up 3 bases and J gave up 4 bases, with 20 bases separating them. For the CDR3, the DNA is TGTGCCAGCAGCGCTAGGTTTACAGGGTACTCCGGAAACACCATATATTTT. This codes for CASSARFTGYSGNTIYF.

The genes are TRBV5-1 and TRBJ1-1; D is possibly TRBD1 (6 bases). The CDR3 loop spans 17 amino acids. V was clipped by 3 bases and J by 4 bases, with 22 bases between them. Germline CDR1 reads SGHRS; CDR2 reads YFSETQ. The CDR3 sequence is CASSSDFTGKARTEAFF. The CDR3 DNA reads as TGCGCCAGCAGCTCAGACTTTACAGGGAAAGCGCGCACTGAAGCTTTCTTT.

V and J are TRBV5-1 and TRBJ2-3; 10 bases are shared with TRBD2. The germline gives CDR1 SGHRS, CDR2 YFSETQ. J lost 0 bases, V lost 2 bases, and 0 bases had no gene match. This CDR3 is built from 15 residues. The CDR3 loop is CASSLAGGSTDTQYF. The CDR3, as DNA: TGCGCCAGCAGCTTAGCGGGGGGGAGCACAGATACGCAGTATTTT.

This clone was seen only a few times. The chain recombines TRBV29-1 with TRBJ1-2; no clear D. CDR3 length: 14 amino acids. Trimming pared 6 bases from V and 2 bases from J, leaving 16 bases between. Germline CDR1 is SQVTM and CDR2 is ANQGSEA. The CDR3 DNA sequence: TGCAGCGTGAAACTCGGGTCGATCAACTATGGCTACACCTTC. Protein product: CSVKLGSINYGYTF.

This chain's CDR3 is CASSLAGRGNEQYF. The CDR3, as DNA: TGCGCCAGCAGCTTGGCGGGCAGGGGGAACGAGCAGTACTTC. This chain connects TRBV5-1 to TRBJ2-7, with 7 bases that match TRBD1. CDR3 length: 14 amino acids. CDR1 is SGHRS and CDR2 is YFSETQ in the germline V gene. The V gene end was trimmed by 0 bases and the J gene end by 5 bases; junction bases not matched to a gene: 5.

Worth noting for this clone: The germline gene is not matched at one end of the junction; a read error may be the cause. The genes are TRBV7-9 and TRBJ2-7, with D hard to call. Germline values: CDR1 SEHNR, CDR2 FQNEAQ (reference sequence). The CDR3 has 14 amino acids. As DNA, the CDR3 is TGTTCCAGCAGCTCCCCGGTGAGTCAAAACGAGCAGTACTTC. It translates to CSSSSPVSQNEQYF.

V and J are TRBV14 and TRBJ2-1, with a tentative D call TRBD1 (5 bases). Germline loops: CDR1 SGHDN, CDR2 FVKESK. CDR3 length equals 15 residues. Between the trimmed V and J ends, which lost 1 base and 7 bases, there was a span of 14 bases. The CDR3 reads CASSQVPMGLNEQFF. In DNA, the CDR3 is TGTGCCAGCAGCCAAGTGCCGATGGGGCTAAATGAGCAGTTCTTC.

The CDR3 loop is CASSTRTSLEQYF. CDR3 nucleotides: TGCGCCAGCAGCACCCGGACTAGTCTCGAGCAGTACTTC. The chain couples TRBV5-1 to TRBJ2-7; 7 nucleotides agree with TRBD2. J lost 6 bases, V lost 4 bases, and 7 bases had no gene match. Germline lookup yields CDR1 SGHRS and CDR2 YFSETQ. The CDR3 length is 13 residues.

The V gene is TRBV6-1, the J gene TRBJ2-7; 8 bases match TRBD1. CDR1 and CDR2 (germline): MNHNS, SASEGT. CDR3 length: 14 residues. The V segment lost 3 bases and the J segment 2 bases; nucleotides outside the gene matches: 3. The CDR3 DNA follows: TGTGCCAGCAGTGAGACAGGGGAAGCCTACGAGCAGTACTTC. Its protein is CASSETGEAYEQYF.

The chain joins TRBV18 to TRBJ1-3, with no clear D. This CDR3 spans 15 amino acids. Germline V gene data show CDR1 as KGHSH and CDR2 as LQKENI. Between the trimmed V and J ends, which lost 1 base and 0 bases, there was a span of 7 bases. The CDR3 nucleotides read TGTGCCAGCTCACCACAGGAGGGCTCTGGAAACACCATATATTTT. This sequence encodes CASSPQEGSGNTIYF.

This clone was picked up a small number of times. The J gene is TRBJ1-4, the V gene TRBV7-2; TRBD1 might be the D (6 bases). The CDR3 sequence is 14 residues long. Germline V gene lookup returns CDR1 SGHTA and CDR2 FQGNSA. V was trimmed by 4 bases and J by 7 bases, leaving 13 bases between them. CDR3 amino acids: CASSSGTFSEKLFF. In DNA form, the CDR3 reads TGTGCCAGCAGCTCCGGGACATTCAGTGAAAAACTGTTTTTT. The full variable domain, rest sourced from reference TRBV7-2 and TRBJ1-4, is GAGVSQSPSNKVTEKGKDVELRCDPISGHTALYWYRQSLGQGLEFLIYFQGNSAPDKSGLPSDRFSAERTGGSVSTLTIQRTQQEDSAVYLCASSSGTFSEKLFFGSGTQLSVL.

This sequence joins TRBV7-9 and TRBJ2-5; no clear D gene. The CDR3 contains 14 residues. Per germline, CDR1 SEHNR and CDR2 FQNEAQ (reference sequence). V lost 3 bases, J lost 3 bases, and 11 bases lay in between. The CDR3 nucleotides are TGTGCCAGCAGCTTTTTGGCAGGTGAAGAGACCCAGTACTTC. Translation: CASSFLAGEETQYF.

CDR3 loop: CASSLRSSQETQYF. The CDR3 nucleotides read TGTGCCAGCAGCTTAAGGAGCTCGCAAGAGACCCAGTACTTC. The rearrangement uses TRBV7-2 and TRBJ2-5; D remains unclear. Looked up from germline, CDR1 is SGHTA and CDR2 is FQGNSA. Deletions cut 2 bases from V and 2 bases from J, with 9 bases between. The CDR3 runs 14 residues.

This clone has just one count. Other DNA sequences in the sample encode the same CDR3. The chain carries TRBV7-3 and TRBJ2-1, with TRBD1 matching over 8 bases. Trimming took 2 bases from V and 2 from J; bases not matched to a gene: 2. This CDR3 region has 15 residues. Germline lookup yields CDR1 SGHTA and CDR2 FQGTGA. The CDR3 DNA is TGTGCCAGCAGCTTAGACAGGGGTACCTACAATGAGCAGTTCTTC. Its translation is CASSLDRGTYNEQFF.

The V call is TRBV4-3, the J call TRBJ1-4; no clear D. Germline V lookup: CDR1 LGHNA, CDR2 YSLEER. CDR3 size: 14 residues. V dropped 0 bases and J dropped 7 bases, with 9 bases sitting between them. CDR3 residues: CASSQESEGEKLFF. CDR3 in DNA: TGCGCCAGCAGCCAAGAGTCCGAGGGTGAAAAACTGTTTTTT.

This clone was counted a single time. The chain recombines TRBV28 with TRBJ1-5; 7 bases line up with TRBD1. CDR3 length: 16 amino acids. Germline values: CDR1 MDHEN, CDR2 SYDVKM. The ends lost 2 bases at V and 2 bases at J; junction bases unmatched: 6. This chain's CDR3 is CASSLRQGRRNQPQHF. CDR3 nucleotide sequence: TGTGCCAGCAGTTTAAGACAGGGTCGCCGCAATCAGCCCCAGCATTTT.